This T cell receptor (beta chain) stems from a study of Graves' ophthalmopathy and Graves' hyperthyroidism. Amplification of TCR beta CDR3 regions used RNA transcripts. RT-PCR with HTBI primers came first, then second-round multiplex PCR. TCRdb redid the calling of the multiplex PCR reads with MiXCR, one entry per CDR3 protein. The sample includes around 43,000 distinct CDR3 sequences, over 40% of them seen just once. At least ten counts were recorded for this clonotype. Trimming stripped 1 base from V and 5 bases from J, with 13 bases between. Germline V lookup: CDR1 SEHNR, CDR2 FQNEAQ (reference sequence). CDR3 length equals 15 residues.

This chain links TRBV7-9 with TRBJ2-3; D is possibly TRBD2 (7 bases). The sequence was obtained from an adult man with Graves' ophthalmopathy. Sequenced: peripheral blood. The CDR3, as DNA: TGTGCCAGCAGCTTAGAGGCGGGGGCCGGAGATACGCAGTATTTT. Protein product: CASSLEAGAGDTQYF.